The rows below give T cell receptor beta chains drawn from one sample of a study of CD4 T cell repertoires in COVID-19. Libraries were prepared by immunoSEQ multiplex PCR; TCRdb keeps only in-frame clonotypes and omits some of them. The repertoire holds around 8,200 clones, with 84% as singletons. The sample consisted of effector memory CD4+ T cells from blood, taken before the COVID-19 pandemic. These receptors were taken from a human donor who had COVID-19. CDR3s include the opening cysteine and the closing phenylalanine or tryptophan.

>14|TRBV10-3|TRBJ2-1
CAISGTSGSGEQFF
>14|TRBV11-2|TRBJ2-7
CASSLGVTGDEQYF
>14|TRBV29-1|TRBJ1-2
CSVEAGVGSSGYTF
>11|TRBV29-1|TRBJ2-2
CSGGDTGELFF
>16|TRBV4-1|TRBJ2-1
CASSQDRRVFSNEQFF